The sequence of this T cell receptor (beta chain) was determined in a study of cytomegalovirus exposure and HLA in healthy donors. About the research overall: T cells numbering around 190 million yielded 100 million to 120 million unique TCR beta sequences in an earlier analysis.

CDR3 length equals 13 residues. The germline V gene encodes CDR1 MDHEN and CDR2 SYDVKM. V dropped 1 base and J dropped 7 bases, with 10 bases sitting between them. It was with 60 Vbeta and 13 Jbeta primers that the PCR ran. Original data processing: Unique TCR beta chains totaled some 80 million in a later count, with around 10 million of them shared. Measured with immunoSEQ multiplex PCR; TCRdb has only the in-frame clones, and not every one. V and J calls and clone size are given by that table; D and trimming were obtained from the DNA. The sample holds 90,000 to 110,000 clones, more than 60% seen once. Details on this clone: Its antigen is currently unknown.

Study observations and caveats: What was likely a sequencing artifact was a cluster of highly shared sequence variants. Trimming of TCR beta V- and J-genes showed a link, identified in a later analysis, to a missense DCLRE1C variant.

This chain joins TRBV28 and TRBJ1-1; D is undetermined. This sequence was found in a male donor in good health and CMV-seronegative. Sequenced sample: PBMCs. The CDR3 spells CASSLLGRGEAFF. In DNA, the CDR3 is TGTGCCAGCAGTTTATTGGGTAGAGGTGAAGCTTTCTTT.